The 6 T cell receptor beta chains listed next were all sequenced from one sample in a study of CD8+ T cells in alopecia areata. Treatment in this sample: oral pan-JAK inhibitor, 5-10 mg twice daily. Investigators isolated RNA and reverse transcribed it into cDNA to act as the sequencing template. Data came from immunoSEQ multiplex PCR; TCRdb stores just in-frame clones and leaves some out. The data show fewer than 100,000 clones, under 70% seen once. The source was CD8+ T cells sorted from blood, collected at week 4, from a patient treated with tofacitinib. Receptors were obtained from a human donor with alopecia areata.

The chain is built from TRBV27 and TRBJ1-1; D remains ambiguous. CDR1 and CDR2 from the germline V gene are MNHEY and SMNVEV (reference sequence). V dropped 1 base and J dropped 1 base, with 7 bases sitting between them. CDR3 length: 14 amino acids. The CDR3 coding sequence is TGTGCCAGCAGTTTATACCGGGAGAACACTGAAGCTTTCTTT. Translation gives CASSLYRENTEAFF.

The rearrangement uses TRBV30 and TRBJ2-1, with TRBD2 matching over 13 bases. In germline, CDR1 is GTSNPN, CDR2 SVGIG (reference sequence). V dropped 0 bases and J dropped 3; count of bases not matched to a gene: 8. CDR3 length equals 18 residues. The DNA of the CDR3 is TGTGCCTGGAGTGTACAAAGAGGACTAGCGGGAGTCTACAATGAGCAGTTCTTC. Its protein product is CAWSVQRGLAGVYNEQFF.

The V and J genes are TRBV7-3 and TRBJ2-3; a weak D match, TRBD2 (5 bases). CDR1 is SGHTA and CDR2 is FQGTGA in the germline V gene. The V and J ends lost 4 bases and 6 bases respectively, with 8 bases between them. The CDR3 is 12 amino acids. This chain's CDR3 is CASSSPGDTQYF. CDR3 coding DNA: TGTGCCAGCAGCTCACCGGGGGATACGCAGTATTTT.

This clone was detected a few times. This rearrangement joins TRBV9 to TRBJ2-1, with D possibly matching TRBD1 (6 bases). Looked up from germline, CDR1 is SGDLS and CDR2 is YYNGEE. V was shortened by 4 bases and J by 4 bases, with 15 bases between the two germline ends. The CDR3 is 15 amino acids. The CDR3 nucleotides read TGTGCCAGCAGCCTAAGGACAGACCCTTACAATGAGCAGTTCTTC. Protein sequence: CASSLRTDPYNEQFF.

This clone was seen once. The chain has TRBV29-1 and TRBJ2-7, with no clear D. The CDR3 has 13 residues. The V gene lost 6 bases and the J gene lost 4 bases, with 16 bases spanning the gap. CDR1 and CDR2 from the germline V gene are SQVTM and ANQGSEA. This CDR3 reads CSVVTTRAYEQYF. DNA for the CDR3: TGCAGCGTCGTCACCACCCGAGCATACGAGCAGTACTTC.

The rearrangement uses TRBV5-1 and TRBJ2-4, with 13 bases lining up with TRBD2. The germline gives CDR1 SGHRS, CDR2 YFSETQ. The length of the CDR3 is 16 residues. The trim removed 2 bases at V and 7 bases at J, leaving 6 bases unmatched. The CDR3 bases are TGCGCCAGCAGCTTCGGGACTAGCGGGGTGGATAACATTCAGTACTTC. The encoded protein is CASSFGTSGVDNIQYF.